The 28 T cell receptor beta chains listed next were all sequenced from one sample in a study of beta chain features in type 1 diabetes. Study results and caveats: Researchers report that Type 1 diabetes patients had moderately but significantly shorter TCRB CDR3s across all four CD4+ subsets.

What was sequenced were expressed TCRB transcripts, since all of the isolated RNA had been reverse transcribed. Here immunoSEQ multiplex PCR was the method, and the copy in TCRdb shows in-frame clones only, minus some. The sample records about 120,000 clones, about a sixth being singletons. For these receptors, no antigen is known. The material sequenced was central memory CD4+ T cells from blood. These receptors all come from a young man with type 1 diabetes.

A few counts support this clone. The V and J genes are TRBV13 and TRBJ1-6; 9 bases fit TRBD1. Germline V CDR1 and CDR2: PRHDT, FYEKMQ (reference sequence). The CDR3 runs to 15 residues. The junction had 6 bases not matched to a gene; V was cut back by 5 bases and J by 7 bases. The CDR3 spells CASSTRDRENSPLHF. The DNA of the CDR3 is TGTGCCAGCAGCACGAGGGACAGGGAAAATTCACCCCTCCACTTT.

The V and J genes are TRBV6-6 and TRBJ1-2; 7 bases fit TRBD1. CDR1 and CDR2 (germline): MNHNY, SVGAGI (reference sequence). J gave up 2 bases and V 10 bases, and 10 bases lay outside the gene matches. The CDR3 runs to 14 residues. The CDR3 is CATNPDRINYGYTF. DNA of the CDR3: TGTGCCACCAACCCGGACAGGATCAACTATGGCTACACCTTC.

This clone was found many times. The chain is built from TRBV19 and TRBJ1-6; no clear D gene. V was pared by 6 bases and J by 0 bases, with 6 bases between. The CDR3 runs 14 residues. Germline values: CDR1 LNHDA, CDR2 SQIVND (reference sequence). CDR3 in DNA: TGTGCCAGTAGAGCGAGCTCCTATAATTCACCCCTCCACTTT. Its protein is CASRASSYNSPLHF. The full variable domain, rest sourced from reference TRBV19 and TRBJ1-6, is DGGITQSPKYLFRKEGQNVTLSCEQNLNHDAMYWYRQDPGQGLRLIYYSQIVNDFQKGDIAEGYSVSREKKESFPLTVTSAQKNPTAFYLCASRASSYNSPLHFGNGTRLTVT.

The CDR3 DNA sequence: TGCAGCGGTAGGGGACTACCCGGTAACTACGGGGAGCTGTTTTTT. It is translated as CSGRGLPGNYGELFF. V usage is TRBV29-1 and J usage is TRBJ2-2; 7 positions match TRBD2. From germline, CDR1 is SQVTM and CDR2 ANQGSEA. There are 15 residues in the CDR3. With 7 bases clipped from V and 7 bases from J, the junction kept 15 bases outside the gene matches.

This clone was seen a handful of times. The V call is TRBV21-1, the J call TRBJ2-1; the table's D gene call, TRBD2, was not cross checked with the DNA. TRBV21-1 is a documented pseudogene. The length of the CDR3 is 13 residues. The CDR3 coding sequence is TGTGCCAGCAGCAAAAGAGGCCTCAATGAGCAGTTCTTC. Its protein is CASSKRGLNEQFF.

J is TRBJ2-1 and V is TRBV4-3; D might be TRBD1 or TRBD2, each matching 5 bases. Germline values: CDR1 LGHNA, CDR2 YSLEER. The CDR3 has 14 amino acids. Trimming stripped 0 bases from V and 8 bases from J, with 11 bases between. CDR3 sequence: CASSQEGTIYEQFF. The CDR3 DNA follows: TGCGCCAGCAGCCAAGAAGGGACGATTTATGAGCAGTTCTTC.

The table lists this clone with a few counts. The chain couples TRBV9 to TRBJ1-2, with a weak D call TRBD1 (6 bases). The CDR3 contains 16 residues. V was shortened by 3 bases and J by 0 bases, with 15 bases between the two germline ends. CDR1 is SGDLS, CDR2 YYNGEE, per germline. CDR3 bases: TGTGCCAGCAGCGCGAACACAGGGCAAGCTAACTATGGCTACACCTTC. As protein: CASSANTGQANYGYTF.

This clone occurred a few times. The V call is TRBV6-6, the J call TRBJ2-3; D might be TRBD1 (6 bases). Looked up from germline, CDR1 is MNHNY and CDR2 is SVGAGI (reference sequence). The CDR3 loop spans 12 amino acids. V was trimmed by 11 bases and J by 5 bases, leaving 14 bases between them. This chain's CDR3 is CAWGPGRDTQYF. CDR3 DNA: TGTGCCTGGGGGCCAGGTCGAGATACGCAGTATTTT.

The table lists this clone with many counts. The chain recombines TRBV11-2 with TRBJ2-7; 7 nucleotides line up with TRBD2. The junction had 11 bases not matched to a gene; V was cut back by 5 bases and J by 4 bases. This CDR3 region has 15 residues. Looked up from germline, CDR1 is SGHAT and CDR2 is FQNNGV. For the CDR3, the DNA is TGTGCCAGCAGCCTCATGGGGGGGAACGGATACGAGCAGTACTTC. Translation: CASSLMGGNGYEQYF.

CDR3 nucleotides: TGTGCCAGCAGCCCCCACGTGGCAGAAAGCCTTTATGGCTACACCTTC. Protein: CASSPHVAESLYGYTF. The rearrangement uses TRBV7-3 and TRBJ1-2; no firm D call. The CDR3 runs to 16 residues. With 5 bases removed from V and 5 bases from J, the gap between germline ends came to 21 bases. The V gene's germline CDR1 is SGHTA and CDR2 FQGTGA.

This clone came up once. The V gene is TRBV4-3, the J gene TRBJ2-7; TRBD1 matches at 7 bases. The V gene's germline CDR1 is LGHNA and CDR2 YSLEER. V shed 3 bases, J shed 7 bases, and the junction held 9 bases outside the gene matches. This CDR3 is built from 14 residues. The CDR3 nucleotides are TGCGCCAGCAGCCAGGGGGAACAGGGGCAAGAGCAGTACTTC. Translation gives CASSQGEQGQEQYF.

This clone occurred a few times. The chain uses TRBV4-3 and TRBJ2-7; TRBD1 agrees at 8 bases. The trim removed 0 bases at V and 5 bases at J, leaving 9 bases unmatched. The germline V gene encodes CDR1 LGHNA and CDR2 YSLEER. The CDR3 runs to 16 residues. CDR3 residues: CASSQEPPDRANEQYF. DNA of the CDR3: TGCGCCAGCAGCCAAGAACCCCCGGACAGGGCGAACGAGCAGTACTTC.

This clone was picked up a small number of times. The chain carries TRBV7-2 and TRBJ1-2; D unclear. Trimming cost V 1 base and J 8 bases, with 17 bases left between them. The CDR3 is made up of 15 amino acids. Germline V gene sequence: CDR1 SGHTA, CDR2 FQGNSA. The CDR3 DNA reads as TGTGCCAGCAGCTTAGTCGCCGGAATTAAAGAAGGCTACACCTTC. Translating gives CASSLVAGIKEGYTF. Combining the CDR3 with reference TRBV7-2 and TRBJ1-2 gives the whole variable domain GAGVSQSPSNKVTEKGKDVELRCDPISGHTALYWYRQSLGQGLEFLIYFQGNSAPDKSGLPSDRFSAERTGGSVSTLTIQRTQQEDSAVYLCASSLVAGIKEGYTFGSGTRLTVV.

CDR3 DNA: TGTGCCTGGAGTGGGCAAGATAATTCACCCCTCCACTTT. Protein: CAWSGQDNSPLHF. The V and J genes are TRBV30 and TRBJ1-6, with unresolved D. Germline lookup yields CDR1 GTSNPN and CDR2 SVGIG (reference sequence). Deletions cut 1 base from V and 5 bases from J, with 6 bases between. This CDR3 region has 13 residues.

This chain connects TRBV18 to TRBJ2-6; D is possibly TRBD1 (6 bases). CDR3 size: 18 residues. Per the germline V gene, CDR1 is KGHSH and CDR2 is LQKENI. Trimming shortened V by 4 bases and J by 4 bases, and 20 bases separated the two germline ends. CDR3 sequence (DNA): TGTGCCAGCTCACGAACCAGTACACAGGGCGCCGGGGCCAACGTCCTGACTTTC. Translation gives CASSRTSTQGAGANVLTF. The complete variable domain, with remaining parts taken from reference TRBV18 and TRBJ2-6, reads NAGVMQNPRHLVRRRGQEARLRCSPMKGHSHVYWYRQLPEEGLKFMVYLQKENIIDESGMPKERFSAEFPKEGPSILRIQQVVRGDSAAYFCASSRTSTQGAGANVLTFGAGSRLTVL.

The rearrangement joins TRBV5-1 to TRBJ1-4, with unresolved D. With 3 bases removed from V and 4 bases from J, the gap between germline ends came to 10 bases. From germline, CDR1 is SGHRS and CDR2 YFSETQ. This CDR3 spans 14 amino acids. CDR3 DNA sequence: TGCGCCAGCAGCTCCGACGGCCTTAATGAAAAACTGTTTTTT. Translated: CASSSDGLNEKLFF.

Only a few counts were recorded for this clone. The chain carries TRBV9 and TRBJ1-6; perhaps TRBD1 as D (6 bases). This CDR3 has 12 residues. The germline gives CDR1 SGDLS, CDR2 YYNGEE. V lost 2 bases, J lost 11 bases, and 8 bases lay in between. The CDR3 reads CASSVGGPPLHF. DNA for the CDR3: TGTGCCAGCAGCGTCGGGGGCCCACCCCTCCACTTT.

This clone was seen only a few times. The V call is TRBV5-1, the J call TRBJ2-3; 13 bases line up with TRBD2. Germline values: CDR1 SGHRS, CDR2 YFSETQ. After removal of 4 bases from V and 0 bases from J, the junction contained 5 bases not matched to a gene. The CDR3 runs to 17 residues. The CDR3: CASSAGLAGASTDTQYF. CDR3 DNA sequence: TGCGCCAGCAGCGCCGGACTAGCGGGGGCCAGCACAGATACGCAGTATTTT. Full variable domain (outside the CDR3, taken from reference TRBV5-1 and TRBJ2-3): KAGVTQTPRYLIKTRGQQVTLSCSPISGHRSVSWYQQTPGQGLQFLFEYFSETQRNKGNFPGRFSGRQFSNSRSEMNVSTLELGDSALYLCASSAGLAGASTDTQYFGPGTRLTVL.

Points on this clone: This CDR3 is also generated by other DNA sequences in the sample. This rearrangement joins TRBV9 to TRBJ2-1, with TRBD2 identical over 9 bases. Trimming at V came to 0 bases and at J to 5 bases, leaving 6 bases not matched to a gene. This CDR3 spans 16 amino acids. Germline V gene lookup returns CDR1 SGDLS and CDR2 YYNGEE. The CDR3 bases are TGTGCCAGCAGCGTAGGTCTTAGCGGGGGAGACAATGAGCAGTTCTTC. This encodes CASSVGLSGGDNEQFF.

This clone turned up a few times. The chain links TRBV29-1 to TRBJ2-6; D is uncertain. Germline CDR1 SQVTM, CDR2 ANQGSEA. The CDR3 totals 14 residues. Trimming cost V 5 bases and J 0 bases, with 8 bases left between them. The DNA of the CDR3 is TGCAGCGTTACCACGTACTCTGGGGCCAACGTCCTGACTTTC. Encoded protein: CSVTTYSGANVLTF.

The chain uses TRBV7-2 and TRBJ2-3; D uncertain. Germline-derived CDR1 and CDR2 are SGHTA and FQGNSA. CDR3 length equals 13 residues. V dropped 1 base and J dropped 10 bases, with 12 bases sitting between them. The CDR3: CASSLGQLVAQYF. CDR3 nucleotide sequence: TGTGCCAGCAGCTTAGGGCAGCTAGTAGCGCAGTATTTT.

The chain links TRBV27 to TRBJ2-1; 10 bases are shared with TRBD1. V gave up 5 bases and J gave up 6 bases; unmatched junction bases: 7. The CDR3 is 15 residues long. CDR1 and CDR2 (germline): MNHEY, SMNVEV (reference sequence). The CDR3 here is CASSARDRGLNEQFF. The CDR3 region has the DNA TGTGCCAGCAGTGCCCGGGACAGGGGCCTCAATGAGCAGTTCTTC.

CDR3 bases: TGTGCCAGCAGTTACTCCGGCAGCTCGGACTATGGCTACACCTTC. Its translation is CASSYSGSSDYGYTF. The gene calls are TRBV6-5 and TRBJ1-2, with no clear D. The V and J ends lost 0 bases and 3 bases respectively, with 11 bases between them. Looked up from germline, CDR1 is MNHEY and CDR2 is SVGAGI. This CDR3 contains 15 residues.

The CDR3: CASSLGLAQQFF. The DNA of the CDR3 is TGTGCCAGCAGCTTAGGTCTAGCCCAGCAGTTCTTC. The J gene is TRBJ2-1, the V gene TRBV7-2, with D possibly TRBD2 on 5 matching bases. The CDR3 runs to 12 residues. Trimming removed 1 base at V and 11 bases at J, with 9 bases between. Per germline, CDR1 SGHTA and CDR2 FQGNSA.

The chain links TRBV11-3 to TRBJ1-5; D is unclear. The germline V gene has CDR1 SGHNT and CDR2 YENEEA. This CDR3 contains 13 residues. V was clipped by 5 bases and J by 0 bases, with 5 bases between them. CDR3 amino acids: CASSVYSNQPQHF. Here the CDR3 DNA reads TGTGCCAGCAGCGTATATAGCAATCAGCCCCAGCATTTT.

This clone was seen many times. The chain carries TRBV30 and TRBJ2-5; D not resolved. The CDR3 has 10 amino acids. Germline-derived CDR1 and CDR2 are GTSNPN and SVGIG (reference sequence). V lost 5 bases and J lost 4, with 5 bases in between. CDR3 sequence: CAWGIETQYF. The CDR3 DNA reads TGTGCCTGGGGGATAGAGACCCAGTACTTC.

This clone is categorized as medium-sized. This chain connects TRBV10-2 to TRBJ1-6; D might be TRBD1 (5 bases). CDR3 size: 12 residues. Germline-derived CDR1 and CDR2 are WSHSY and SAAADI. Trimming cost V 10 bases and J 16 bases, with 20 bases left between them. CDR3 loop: CATRGESVRLHF. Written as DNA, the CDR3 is TGCGCCACCAGAGGGGAGTCTGTGCGGCTCCACTTT.

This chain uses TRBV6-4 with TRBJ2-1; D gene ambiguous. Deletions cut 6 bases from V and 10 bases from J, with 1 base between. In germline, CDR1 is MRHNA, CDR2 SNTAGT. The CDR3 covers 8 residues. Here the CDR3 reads CASREQFF. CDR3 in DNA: TGTGCCAGCAGAGAGCAGTTCTTC.